Shown below are 20 T cell receptor beta chains from a single sample sequenced in a study of blood T cell repertoires in COVID-19. Here immunoSEQ multiplex PCR was the method, and the copy in TCRdb shows in-frame clones only, minus some. The sample has roughly 120,000 clones, around four fifths seen once. Material for sequencing was peripheral blood. These receptors came from a man between 65 and 80 years old with acute or convalescent COVID-19.

V usage is TRBV5-4 and J usage is TRBJ2-7; a possible D gene is TRBD2 (6 bases). This CDR3 region has 15 residues. Germline assignment: CDR1 SGHNT and CDR2 YYREEE (reference sequence). The V end was cut by 4 bases, the J end by 2 bases, with 16 bases between. The CDR3: CASSTERVGTYEQYF. For the CDR3, the DNA is TGTGCCAGCAGCACAGAGCGGGTGGGAACCTACGAGCAGTACTTC.

V and J are TRBV19 and TRBJ1-5; D may be TRBD1 (5 bases). V was clipped by 7 bases and J by 3 bases, with 16 bases between them. This CDR3 has 15 amino acids. Germline V lookup: CDR1 LNHDA, CDR2 SQIVND (reference sequence). The CDR3 sequence is CASTRTRGFNQPQHF. DNA for the CDR3: TGTGCCAGTACCCGCACGCGGGGGTTCAATCAGCCCCAGCATTTT.

The chain combines TRBV6-6 with TRBJ2-2, with 8 bases matching TRBD1. The CDR3 totals 15 residues. The V segment lost 4 bases and the J segment 5 bases; nucleotides outside the gene matches: 6. Germline CDR1 and CDR2: MNHNY and SVGAGI (reference sequence). The CDR3 sequence is CASSLQGVGTGELFF. CDR3 nucleotides: TGTGCCAGCAGTTTACAGGGGGTGGGGACCGGGGAGCTGTTTTTT.

The chain carries TRBV5-1 and TRBJ2-6; D is perhaps TRBD2 (6 bases). The CDR3 runs to 17 residues. The germline CDR1 and CDR2 sequences are SGHRS and YFSETQ. V lost 0 bases to trimming and J lost 4 bases, with 14 bases between them. This CDR3 reads CASSLGSRGTGANVLTF. The DNA of the CDR3 is TGCGCCAGCAGCTTGGGCTCTCGGGGGACCGGGGCCAACGTCCTGACTTTC.

The chain couples TRBV7-8 to TRBJ2-1; D call uncertain. This CDR3 is built from 17 residues. CDR1 SGHVS and CDR2 FQNEAQ come from the germline V gene. Trimming took 2 bases from V and 0 from J, leaving 14 bases between them. CDR3 DNA sequence: TGTGCCAGCAGCTTACGATGGGCCAAAAGCTCCTACAATGAGCAGTTCTTC. As protein: CASSLRWAKSSYNEQFF.

The rearrangement uses TRBV24-1 and TRBJ2-3, with D hard to call. The V end lost 0 bases, the J end lost 0 bases, and 12 bases lay between the germline ends. This CDR3 is built from 17 residues. Germline CDR1 KGHDR, CDR2 SFDVKD. CDR3 region: CATSDLSRFSSTDTQYF. In DNA, the CDR3 is TGTGCCACCAGTGATTTGTCCCGGTTCTCTAGCACAGATACGCAGTATTTT.

J is TRBJ2-2 and V is TRBV7-2, with 8 nucleotides matching TRBD2. CDR1 SGHTA and CDR2 FQGNSA come from the germline V gene. V was pared by 5 bases and J by 6 bases, with 8 bases of the junction left unmatched. The CDR3 contains 15 residues. In DNA, the CDR3 is TGTGCCAGCAGCCCCCCGGGGGGGCCGGCCGGGGAGCTGTTTTTT. It translates to CASSPPGGPAGELFF. Based on the CDR3 plus reference TRBV7-2 and TRBJ2-2, the full variable domain is GAGVSQSPSNKVTEKGKDVELRCDPISGHTALYWYRQSLGQGLEFLIYFQGNSAPDKSGLPSDRFSAERTGGSVSTLTIQRTQQEDSAVYLCASSPPGGPAGELFFGEGSRLTVL.

The chain carries TRBV2 and TRBJ1-5; TRBD1 matches at 8 bases. V lost 6 bases, J lost 6 bases, and 7 bases stayed unmatched. The CDR3 is 14 amino acids. CDR1 is SNHLY, CDR2 FYNNEI, per germline. The CDR3, as DNA: TGTGCCAGCAGGGACAGGGTCTCAGCTCAGCCCCAGCATTTT. It is translated as CASRDRVSAQPQHF.

V and J are TRBV28 and TRBJ2-2; TRBD2 matches at 7 bases. CDR3 length equals 14 residues. V lost 3 bases to trimming and J lost 6 bases; unmatched junction nucleotides: 4. CDR1 is MDHEN and CDR2 is SYDVKM in the germline V gene. This CDR3 reads CASSFHGGAGELFF. CDR3 coding DNA: TGTGCCAGCAGTTTTCATGGGGGGGCCGGGGAGCTGTTTTTT.

The chain links TRBV28 to TRBJ2-3; weak D call: TRBD1 (5 bases). V was shortened by 7 bases and J by 4 bases, with 6 bases between the two germline ends. The CDR3 length is 11 residues. The V gene's germline CDR1 is MDHEN and CDR2 SYDVKM. This CDR3 reads CASMGPDTQYF. CDR3 bases: TGTGCCAGCATGGGGCCAGATACGCAGTATTTT.

This sequence joins TRBV4-1 and TRBJ1-4; 11 bases agree with TRBD1. Per the germline V gene, CDR1 is MGHRA and CDR2 is YSYEKL. The CDR3 contains 15 residues. The V segment lost 6 bases and the J segment 8 bases; nucleotides outside the gene matches: 8. In nucleotides, the CDR3 is TGCGCCAGCAGAGGACAGGGGGCGAAGGGGGAAAAACTGTTTTTT. This translates into CASRGQGAKGEKLFF.

There are a few counts of this clone. The genes are TRBV19 and TRBJ2-7; 10 nucleotides match TRBD1. After removal of 4 bases from V and 0 bases from J, the junction contained 3 bases not matched to a gene. This CDR3 comprises 15 residues. CDR1 is LNHDA and CDR2 is SQIVND in the germline V gene (reference sequence). CDR3 loop: CASSTRTGGSYEQYF. The CDR3 coding sequence is TGTGCCAGTAGTACCCGGACAGGGGGCTCCTACGAGCAGTACTTC.

J is TRBJ2-3 and V is TRBV5-1; D remains ambiguous. Trimming pared 4 bases from V and 1 base from J, leaving 4 bases between. From germline, CDR1 is SGHRS and CDR2 YFSETQ. This CDR3 has 12 amino acids. The CDR3: CASSRGTDTQYF. The DNA of the CDR3 is TGCGCCAGCAGCCGGGGCACAGATACGCAGTATTTT. Full variable domain (rest looked up from reference TRBV5-1 and TRBJ2-3): KAGVTQTPRYLIKTRGQQVTLSCSPISGHRSVSWYQQTPGQGLQFLFEYFSETQRNKGNFPGRFSGRQFSNSRSEMNVSTLELGDSALYLCASSRGTDTQYFGPGTRLTVL.

The rearrangement joins TRBV18 to TRBJ2-7; 9 bases map to TRBD2. J was trimmed by 7 bases and V by 5 bases; bases with no gene match: 9. CDR3 length equals 14 residues. Germline-derived CDR1 and CDR2 are KGHSH and LQKENI. Here the CDR3 reads CASSSIAGDGEQYF. The CDR3 bases are TGTGCCAGCTCATCAATAGCGGGAGATGGGGAGCAGTACTTC.

The chain uses TRBV4-2 and TRBJ1-1; possibly TRBD1 for D (6 bases). The germline V gene encodes CDR1 LGHNA and CDR2 YNFKEQ. The V end was cut by 3 bases, the J end by 11 bases, with 22 bases between. The CDR3 runs to 15 residues. CDR3 sequence (DNA): TGTGCCAGCAGCCAGGGGACAATGGATCCCCGGTCGGCTTTCTTT. As protein: CASSQGTMDPRSAFF.

The J gene is TRBJ2-4, the V gene TRBV21-1; the DNA was not used to check the table's D call, TRBD1. TRBV21-1 is designated a pseudogene. The CDR3 is 16 residues long. The CDR3 DNA reads TGTGCCAGCAGCAACTCGAAGGGGGCTCCCAAAAACATTCAGTACTTC. Protein product: CASSNSKGAPKNIQYF.

The chain uses TRBV10-3 and TRBJ2-7, with 7 bases identical to TRBD1. V lost 6 bases, J lost 2 bases, and 7 bases stayed unmatched. Germline V lookup: CDR1 ENHRY, CDR2 SYGVKD. The CDR3 is made up of 14 amino acids. The CDR3 protein is CAIRGPTGTYEQYF. CDR3 DNA: TGTGCCATCAGAGGCCCGACAGGGACCTACGAGCAGTACTTC.

The genes are TRBV10-1 and TRBJ1-5; a weak D match, TRBD1 (6 bases). CDR1 and CDR2 (germline): WNHNN, SYGVQD (reference sequence). The CDR3 sequence is 24 residues long. Deletions cut 0 bases from V and 0 bases from J, with 33 bases between. CDR3 residues: CASSESKRESYRDLRVDSNQPQHF. CDR3 sequence (DNA): TGCGCCAGCAGTGAGTCGAAGCGCGAGAGCTACAGGGATTTGAGAGTGGATAGCAATCAGCCCCAGCATTTT.

This clone was detected many times. The chain links TRBV9 to TRBJ1-5; 7 nucleotides match TRBD1. V shed 0 bases and J 5 bases; nucleotides not matched to a gene: 5. In germline, CDR1 is SGDLS, CDR2 YYNGEE. The CDR3 is made up of 15 amino acids. CDR3 DNA: TGTGCCAGCAGCGTAGCTGGGACAGCGGATCAGCCCCAGCATTTT. This encodes CASSVAGTADQPQHF. Based on the CDR3 plus reference TRBV9 and TRBJ1-5, the full variable domain is DSGVTQTPKHLITATGQRVTLRCSPRSGDLSVYWYQQSLDQGLQFLIQYYNGEERAKGNILERFSAQQFPDLHSELNLSSLELGDSALYFCASSVAGTADQPQHFGDGTRLSIL.

This clone was found a few times. The gene calls are TRBV5-1 and TRBJ2-7, with 10 positions matching TRBD1. Germline V gene data show CDR1 as SGHRS and CDR2 as YFSETQ. The CDR3 runs 14 residues. V lost 4 bases and J lost 6; bases outside the gene matches: 7. CDR3 in amino acids: CASSNRDRGSEQYF. Here the CDR3 DNA reads TGCGCCAGCAGCAACCGGGACAGGGGCTCCGAGCAGTACTTC.